This record covers a single TCR beta chain. The antigen remains undetermined. The assay was immunoSEQ multiplex PCR, and TCRdb's table has in-frame clones only and misses some. The sample contains about 120,000 clones, 70% to 90% of which appear only once. The sample originates from a study of cytomegalovirus exposure and HLA in healthy donors. Overall study context: Both the 120 or so validation repertoires and the approximately 670 first-cohort repertoires used the same platform, as reported by a later analysis.

General study results and limits: The study listed 164 cytomegalovirus-associated TCR beta chains. In the 120 validation repertoires, 85% to 95% of cluster scores exceeded 0, per a later analysis. Rare TCR sequences dominated, though some public TCRs recurred in many donors.

This receptor was identified in a woman aged 30 to 39 in good health and CMV-seronegative. Sequencing used PBMCs.

The CDR3 bases are TGCGCCAGAGACAGGGTTTTCACCCGAAAGGGTTACGAGCAGTACTTC. This translates into CARDRVFTRKGYEQYF. The chain has TRBV10-2 and TRBJ2-7, with 7 bases matching TRBD1. Germline CDR1 reads WSHSY; CDR2 reads SAAADI. J was trimmed by 4 bases and V by 9 bases; bases with no gene match: 18. The CDR3 length is 16 residues.